These 3 T cell receptor beta chains share one sample of origin, sequenced in a study of blood T cells in healthy people across ages. Combining a sample-barcoded 5' primer with a J-beta primer mix, a second PCR ran for roughly 6 to 12 cycles. In TCRdb, the 5' RACE reads were re-called with MiXCR into one record per CDR3 protein. The table includes roughly 1.4 million distinct CDR3 sequences, around 55% detected once. The sequencing sample was made of blood. These receptors all stem from a man aged 18 to 30 in good health.

This clonotype was detected a few times. V is TRBV15 and J is TRBJ1-2, with D unresolved. Germline CDR1 is LNHNV and CDR2 is YYDKDF (reference sequence). V was trimmed by 0 bases and J by 4 bases, leaving 12 bases between them. This CDR3 spans 15 amino acids. This CDR3 is CATSRDVNQFYGYTF. The CDR3 bases are TGTGCCACCAGCAGAGACGTGAACCAATTCTATGGCTACACCTTC.

Written as DNA, the CDR3 is TGTGCCAGCAGTTTTACCTGGGGAAGGAGCTCTGAAGCTTTCTTT. It is translated as CASSFTWGRSSEAFF. The V gene is TRBV27, the J gene TRBJ1-1, with D unresolved. Germline assignment: CDR1 MNHEY and CDR2 SMNVEV (reference sequence). This CDR3 is 15 amino acids long. With 3 bases removed from V and 6 bases from J, the gap between germline ends came to 17 bases.

There are a few counts of this clonotype. The chain joins TRBV11-2 to TRBJ1-2, with TRBD1 identical over 9 bases. With V trimmed by 1 base and J by 7 bases, 7 bases remained unmatched. CDR1 is SGHAT and CDR2 is FQNNGV in the germline V gene. This CDR3 has 15 amino acids. CDR3 DNA sequence: TGTGCCAGCAGCTTAGGTGCGGGACAGGGACTTGGCTACACCTTC. Encoded protein: CASSLGAGQGLGYTF.